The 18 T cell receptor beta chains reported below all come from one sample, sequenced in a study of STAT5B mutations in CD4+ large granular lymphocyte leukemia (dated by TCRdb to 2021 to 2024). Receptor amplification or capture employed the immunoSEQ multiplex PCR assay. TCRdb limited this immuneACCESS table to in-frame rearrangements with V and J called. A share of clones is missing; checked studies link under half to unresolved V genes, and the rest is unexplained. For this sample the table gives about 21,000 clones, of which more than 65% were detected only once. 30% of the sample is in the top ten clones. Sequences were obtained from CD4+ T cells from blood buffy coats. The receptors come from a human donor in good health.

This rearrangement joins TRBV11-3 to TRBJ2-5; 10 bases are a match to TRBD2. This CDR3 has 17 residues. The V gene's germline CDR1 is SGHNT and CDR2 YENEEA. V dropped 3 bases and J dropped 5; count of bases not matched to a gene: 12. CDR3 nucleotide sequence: TGTGCCAGCAGCTTTGGAATTAGCGGGGGGTCAGGGGAGACCCAGTACTTC. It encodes CASSFGISGGSGETQYF.

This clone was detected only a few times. In DNA form, the CDR3 reads TGTGCCAGCTCACCTCAAGGGACAGGGGCCTACGAGCAGTACTTC. Its translation: CASSPQGTGAYEQYF. The chain uses TRBV18 and TRBJ2-7, with 10 positions matching TRBD1. CDR3 size: 15 residues. The junction had 4 bases not matched to a gene; V was cut back by 3 bases and J by 2 bases. In germline, CDR1 is KGHSH, CDR2 LQKENI.

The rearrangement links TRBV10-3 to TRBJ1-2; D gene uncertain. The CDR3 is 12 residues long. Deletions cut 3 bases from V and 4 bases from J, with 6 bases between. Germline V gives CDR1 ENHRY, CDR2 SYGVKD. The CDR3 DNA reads TGTGCCATCAGTGAAGGGTCCTATGGCTACACCTTC. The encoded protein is CAISEGSYGYTF.

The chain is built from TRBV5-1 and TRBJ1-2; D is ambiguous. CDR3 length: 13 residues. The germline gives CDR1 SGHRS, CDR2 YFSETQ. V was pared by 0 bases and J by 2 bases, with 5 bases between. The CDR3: CASSLGYNYGYTF. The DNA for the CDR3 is TGCGCCAGCAGCTTGGGGTACAACTATGGCTACACCTTC.

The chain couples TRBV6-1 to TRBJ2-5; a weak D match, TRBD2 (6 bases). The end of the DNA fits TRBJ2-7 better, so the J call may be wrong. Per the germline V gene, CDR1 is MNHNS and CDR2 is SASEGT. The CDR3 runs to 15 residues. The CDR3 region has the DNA TGTGCCAGCAGGATCATACGGGAGTCCTCCTACGAGCAGTACTTC. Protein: CASRIIRESSYEQYF.

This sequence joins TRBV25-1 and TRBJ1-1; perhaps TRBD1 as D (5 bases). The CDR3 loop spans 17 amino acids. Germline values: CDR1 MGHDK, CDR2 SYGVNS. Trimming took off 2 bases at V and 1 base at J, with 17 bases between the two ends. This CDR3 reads CASSEMGREGWNTEAFF. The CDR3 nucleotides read TGTGCCAGCAGTGAAATGGGCAGGGAAGGATGGAACACTGAAGCTTTCTTT.

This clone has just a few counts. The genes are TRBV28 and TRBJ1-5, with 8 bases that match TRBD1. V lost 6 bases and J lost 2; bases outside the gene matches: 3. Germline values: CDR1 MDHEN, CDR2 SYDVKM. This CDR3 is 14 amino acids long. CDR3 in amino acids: CASRGTGGNQPQHF. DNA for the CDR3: TGTGCCAGCAGGGGGACAGGAGGCAATCAGCCCCAGCATTTT. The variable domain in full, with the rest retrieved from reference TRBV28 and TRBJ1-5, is DVKVTQSSRYLVKRTGEKVFLECVQDMDHENMFWYRQDPGLGLRLIYFSYDVKMKEKGDIPEGYSVSREKKERFSLILESASTNQTSMYLCASRGTGGNQPQHFGDGTRLSIL.

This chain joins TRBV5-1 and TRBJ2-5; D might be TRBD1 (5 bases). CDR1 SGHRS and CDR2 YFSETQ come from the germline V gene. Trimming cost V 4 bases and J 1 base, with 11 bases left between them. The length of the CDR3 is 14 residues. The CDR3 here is CASSRDSLQETQYF. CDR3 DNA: TGCGCCAGCAGCCGCGACAGCCTCCAAGAGACCCAGTACTTC.

The chain's CDR3 is CASGLDSTDTQYF. The CDR3 DNA follows: TGCGCCAGCGGGCTGGACAGCACAGATACGCAGTATTTT. The V and J genes are TRBV10-2 and TRBJ2-3; D is ambiguous. CDR3 length equals 13 residues. Per the germline V gene, CDR1 is WSHSY and CDR2 is SAAADI. Trimming took off 8 bases at V and 0 bases at J, with 9 bases between the two ends.

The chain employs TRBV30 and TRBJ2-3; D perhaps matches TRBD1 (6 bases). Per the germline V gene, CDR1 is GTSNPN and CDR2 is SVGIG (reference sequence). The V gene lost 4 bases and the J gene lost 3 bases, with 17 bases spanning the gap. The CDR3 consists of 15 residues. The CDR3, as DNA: TGTGCCTGGAAACAAACAGGGTATAGTACAGATACGCAGTATTTT. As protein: CAWKQTGYSTDTQYF.

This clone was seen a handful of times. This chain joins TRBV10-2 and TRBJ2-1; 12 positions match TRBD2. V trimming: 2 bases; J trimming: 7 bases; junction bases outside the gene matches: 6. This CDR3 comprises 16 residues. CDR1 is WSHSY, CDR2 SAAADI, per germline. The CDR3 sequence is CASSEIGGTSGNEQFF. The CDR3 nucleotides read TGCGCCAGCAGTGAGATTGGTGGGACTAGCGGGAATGAGCAGTTCTTC.

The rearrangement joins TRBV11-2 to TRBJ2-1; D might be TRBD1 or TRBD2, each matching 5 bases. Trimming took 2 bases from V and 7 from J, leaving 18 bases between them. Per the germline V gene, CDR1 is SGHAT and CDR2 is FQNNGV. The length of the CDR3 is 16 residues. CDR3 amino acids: CASSLRGAGAENEQFF. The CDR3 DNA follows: TGTGCCAGCAGCTTAAGAGGGGCGGGCGCAGAAAATGAGCAGTTCTTC.

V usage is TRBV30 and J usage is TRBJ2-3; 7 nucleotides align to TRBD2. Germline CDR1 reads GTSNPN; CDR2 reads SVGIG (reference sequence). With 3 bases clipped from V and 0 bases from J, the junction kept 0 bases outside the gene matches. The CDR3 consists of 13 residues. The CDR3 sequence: CAWSGGSTDTQYF. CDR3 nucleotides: TGTGCCTGGAGCGGGGGGAGCACAGATACGCAGTATTTT.

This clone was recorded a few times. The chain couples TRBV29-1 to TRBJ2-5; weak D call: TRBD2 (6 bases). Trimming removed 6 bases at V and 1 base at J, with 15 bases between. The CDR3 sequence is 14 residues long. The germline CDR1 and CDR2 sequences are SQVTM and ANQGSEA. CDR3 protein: CSVRDAGSQETQYF. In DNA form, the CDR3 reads TGCAGCGTCCGGGACGCGGGGAGCCAAGAGACCCAGTACTTC. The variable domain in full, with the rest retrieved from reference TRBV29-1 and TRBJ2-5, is SAVISQKPSRDICQRGTSLTIQCQVDSQVTMMFWYRQQPGQSLTLIATANQGSEATYESGFVIDKFPISRPNLTFSTLTVSNMSPEDSSIYLCSVRDAGSQETQYFGPGTRLLVL.

In nucleotides, the CDR3 is TGTGCCTGGATCGTCCCGGCGGGGGGTGAAGAAAAACTGTTTTTT. Its protein product is CAWIVPAGGEEKLFF. The chain carries TRBV30 and TRBJ1-4; TRBD1 is a possible D gene (5 bases). Trimming pared 4 bases from V and 8 bases from J, leaving 20 bases between. Germline V gives CDR1 GTSNPN, CDR2 SVGIG (reference sequence). CDR3 length: 15 amino acids.

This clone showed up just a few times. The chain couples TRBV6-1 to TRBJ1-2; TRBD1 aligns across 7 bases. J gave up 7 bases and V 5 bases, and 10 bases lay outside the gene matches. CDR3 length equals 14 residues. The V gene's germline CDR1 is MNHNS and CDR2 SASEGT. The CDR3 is CASSNRQGGLGYTF. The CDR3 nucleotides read TGTGCCAGCAGTAACCGACAGGGAGGGCTTGGCTACACCTTC.

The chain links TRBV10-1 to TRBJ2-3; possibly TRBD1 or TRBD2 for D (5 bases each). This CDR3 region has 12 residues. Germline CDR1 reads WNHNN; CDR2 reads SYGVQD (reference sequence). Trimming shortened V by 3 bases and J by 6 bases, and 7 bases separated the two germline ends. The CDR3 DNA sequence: TGCGCCAGCAGTGAACGGGGCGATACGCAGTATTTT. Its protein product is CASSERGDTQYF.

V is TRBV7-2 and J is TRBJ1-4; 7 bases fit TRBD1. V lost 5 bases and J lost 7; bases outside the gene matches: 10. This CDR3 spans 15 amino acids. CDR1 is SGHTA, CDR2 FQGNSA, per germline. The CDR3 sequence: CASSPRQSGGEKLFF. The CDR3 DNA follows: TGTGCCAGCAGCCCAAGACAGTCAGGGGGTGAAAAACTGTTTTTT. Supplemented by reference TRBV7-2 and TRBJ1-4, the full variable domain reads GAGVSQSPSNKVTEKGKDVELRCDPISGHTALYWYRQSLGQGLEFLIYFQGNSAPDKSGLPSDRFSAERTGGSVSTLTIQRTQQEDSAVYLCASSPRQSGGEKLFFGSGTQLSVL.